This T cell receptor (beta chain) was recorded in a study of blood T cell repertoires in COVID-19. For the study at large: The United States, Italy and Spain provided the acute and convalescent COVID-19 samples.

Participants spanned ages roughly 18 to 95 years and resided in 20 to 30 US areas. Authors' methods: Scientists estimated how many nucleated cells there were by amplifying reference gene primers. Libraries were prepared by immunoSEQ multiplex PCR; TCRdb keeps only in-frame clonotypes and omits some of them. D and trimming come from the DNA, and the V and J calls and clone size come from that table. Here the sample spans roughly 150,000 clones, around 80% being singletons. The CDR3 extends over 15 amino acids. V lost 6 bases to trimming and J lost 2 bases; unmatched junction nucleotides: 7. Per the germline V gene, CDR1 is MDHEN and CDR2 is SYDVKM.

The clonotype comes from a woman in her sixties or seventies in a cohort exposed to, infected with or recovered from COVID-19 (not recorded which). The chain couples TRBV28 to TRBJ1-2, with 9 bases identical to TRBD1. Sequenced input: PBMCs or T cells enriched from blood (not recorded which). In nucleotides, the CDR3 is TGTGCCAGCAGGAACGGGGGACAGGGAAACTATGGCTACACCTTC. Its protein product is CASRNGGQGNYGYTF.